What follows are 3 T cell receptor beta chains derived from one specimen sequenced in a study of T cells in women clearing cervical HPV infection. Profiling relied on immunoSEQ multiplex PCR, and the TCRdb table lists in-frame clones only, not all of them. The table lists roughly 12,000 clones. Sequenced: blood buffy coat. Receptors were obtained from a woman between 18 and 75 years old with a cervical HPV16 infection that either progressed to CIN3+ or cleared (not recorded which).

About this clone itself: With the read ending 3 residues before the CDR3 end, the germline J gene is used to fill in that end. The chain carries TRBV20-1 and TRBJ1-2; D is unclear. V lost 2 bases and J 0 bases, leaving 10 bases between the germline ends. CDR1 is DFQATT and CDR2 is SNEGSKA in the germline V gene (reference sequence). The CDR3 runs 14 residues. The CDR3 loop is CSARRQGANYGYTF. The DNA read from the CDR3 is TGCAGTGCTAGAAGACAAGGAGCTAACTATGGC.

A note on this clone: The missing CDR3 end, 3 residues past where the read stops, is filled in from the germline J gene. The rearrangement links TRBV29-1 to TRBJ2-3, with TRBD2 matching over 13 bases. Germline V gene lookup returns CDR1 SQVTM and CDR2 ANQGSEA. The CDR3 length is 19 residues. Trimming at V came to 7 bases and at J to 1 base, leaving 17 bases not matched to a gene. The sequenced part of the CDR3 DNA is TGCAGCGAACCGGGACTAGCGGGGACCGCCGTTTTATGCACAGATACG. Amino acid sequence: CSEPGLAGTAVLCTDT. The CDR3 in full is CSEPGLAGTAVLCTDTQYF.

A remark on this clone: The CDR3 is cut off 3 residues early in the read; its end comes from the germline J gene. V usage is TRBV19 and J usage is TRBJ1-2, with D unresolved. The CDR3 has 15 residues. Germline CDR1 is LNHDA and CDR2 is SQIVND (reference sequence). The CDR3 is CASSIGPLEGNDYTF. The sequenced part of the CDR3 DNA is TGTGCCAGTAGTATAGGTCCCCTCGAAGGCAATGAC.